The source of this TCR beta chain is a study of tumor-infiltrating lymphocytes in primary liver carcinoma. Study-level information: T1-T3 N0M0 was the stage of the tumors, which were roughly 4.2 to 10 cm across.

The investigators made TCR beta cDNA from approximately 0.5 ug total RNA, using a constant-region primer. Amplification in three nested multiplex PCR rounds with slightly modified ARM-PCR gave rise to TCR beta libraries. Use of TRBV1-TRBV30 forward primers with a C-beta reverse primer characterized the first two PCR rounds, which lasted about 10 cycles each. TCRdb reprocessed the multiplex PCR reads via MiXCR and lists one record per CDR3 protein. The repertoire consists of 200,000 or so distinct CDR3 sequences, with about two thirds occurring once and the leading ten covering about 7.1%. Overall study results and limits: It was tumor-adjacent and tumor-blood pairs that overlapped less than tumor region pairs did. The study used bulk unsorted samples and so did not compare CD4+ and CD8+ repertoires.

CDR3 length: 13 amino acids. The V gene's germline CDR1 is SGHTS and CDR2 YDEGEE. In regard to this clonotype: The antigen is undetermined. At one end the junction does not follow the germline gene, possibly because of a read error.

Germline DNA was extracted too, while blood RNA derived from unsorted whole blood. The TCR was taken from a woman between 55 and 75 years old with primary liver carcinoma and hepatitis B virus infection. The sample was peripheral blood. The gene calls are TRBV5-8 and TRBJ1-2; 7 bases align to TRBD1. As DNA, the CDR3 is TGTACCAGCAGCCCAGGGGGGGAATATGGCTACACCTTC. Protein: CTSSPGGEYGYTF.